These 10 T cell receptor beta chains were all obtained from the same sample, sequenced in a study of T cells in localized non-small cell lung cancer. Measured with immunoSEQ multiplex PCR; TCRdb has only the in-frame clones, and not every one. Of some 50,000 clones listed, more than 75% are singletons. This sample comprised PBMCs, obtained before any cancer treatment. The receptor source for this set is a female donor with stage II lung adenocarcinoma.

V and J are TRBV6-1 and TRBJ1-3; 8 nucleotides align to TRBD1. CDR1 and CDR2 from the germline V gene are MNHNS and SASEGT. The CDR3 consists of 14 residues. Germline trimming cut 6 bases from V and 4 bases from J; bases unmatched to any gene: 5. CDR3 loop: CASRITGGGNTIYF. The CDR3, as DNA: TGTGCCAGCAGGATAACAGGGGGAGGAAACACCATATATTTT.

There are a few counts of this clone. J is TRBJ1-6 and V is TRBV4-1; D is possibly TRBD1 (5 bases). Trimming took off 0 bases at V and 10 bases at J, with 10 bases between the two ends. Germline V gene sequence: CDR1 MGHRA, CDR2 YSYEKL. This CDR3 has 14 amino acids. The CDR3 here is CASSQEAGRSPLHF. The CDR3 region has the DNA TGCGCCAGCAGCCAAGAGGCAGGGCGATCACCCCTCCACTTT.

J is TRBJ2-1 and V is TRBV30, with 11 positions matching TRBD2. CDR3 size: 15 residues. Germline V gives CDR1 GTSNPN, CDR2 SVGIG (reference sequence). After removal of 3 bases from V and 9 bases from J, the junction contained 10 bases not matched to a gene. The CDR3 loop is CAWSPPGLAELEQFF. CDR3 sequence (DNA): TGTGCCTGGAGCCCCCCGGGACTAGCGGAGCTTGAGCAGTTCTTC.

CDR3 nucleotide sequence: TGTGCCTGGAGGAGGGACAACCTCTACGAGCAGTACTTC. Translated: CAWRRDNLYEQYF. The chain recombines TRBV30 with TRBJ2-7, with D tentatively TRBD1 (6 bases). Trimming stripped 3 bases from V and 3 bases from J, with 12 bases between. In germline, CDR1 is GTSNPN, CDR2 SVGIG (reference sequence). The CDR3 runs 13 residues.

The chain uses TRBV2 and TRBJ1-1; D gene ambiguous. The germline V gene encodes CDR1 SNHLY and CDR2 FYNNEI. The CDR3 extends over 18 amino acids. The ends were cut back, 4 bases at V and 2 bases at J, with 23 bases in the middle. CDR3 loop: CASSAYHGSLAGNTEAFF. Here the CDR3 DNA reads TGTGCCAGCAGTGCTTATCATGGATCTCTGGCGGGAAACACTGAAGCTTTCTTT.

The V call is TRBV12-5, the J call TRBJ1-1, with a weak D call TRBD1 (5 bases). The V end was cut by 6 bases, the J end by 1 base, with 12 bases between. The CDR3 is 14 amino acids. Germline values: CDR1 LGHNT, CDR2 FRNRAP. The CDR3 DNA sequence: TGTGCTAGTGGCTCGGGACGGCGGAACACTGAAGCTTTCTTT. The encoded protein is CASGSGRRNTEAFF.

There are a few counts of this clone. This chain joins TRBV18 and TRBJ1-2; D might be TRBD1 (5 bases). Trimming shortened V by 3 bases and J by 4 bases, and 15 bases separated the two germline ends. Germline CDR1 KGHSH, CDR2 LQKENI. The CDR3 covers 15 residues. The CDR3 sequence: CASSPPGRTIYGYTF. Written as DNA, the CDR3 is TGTGCCAGCTCACCCCCGGGACGGACTATCTATGGCTACACCTTC.

This clone was recorded once. The chain uses TRBV4-2 and TRBJ2-1; 10 positions match TRBD2. V was pared by 1 base and J by 8 bases, with 8 bases of the junction left unmatched. Germline V gene lookup returns CDR1 LGHNA and CDR2 YNFKEQ. The CDR3 loop spans 16 amino acids. As DNA, the CDR3 is TGTGCCAGCAGCCAAGGGGAGCGGGGGGGCCTCGATGAGCAGTTCTTC. This sequence encodes CASSQGERGGLDEQFF.

Comments on this clone: Other nucleotide sequences in the sample specify the same CDR3. The chain couples TRBV9 to TRBJ2-3, with D hard to call. CDR3 length: 13 amino acids. Trimming pared 0 bases from V and 1 base from J, leaving 3 bases between. The germline gives CDR1 SGDLS, CDR2 YYNGEE. The CDR3 region has the DNA TGTGCCAGCAGCGTAGCGGGCACAGATACGCAGTATTTT. It codes for CASSVAGTDTQYF.

A single count supports this clone. The chain employs TRBV28 and TRBJ1-2, with no clear D. V was pared by 10 bases and J by 4 bases, with 10 bases between. The CDR3 is 11 amino acids. The germline V gene encodes CDR1 MDHEN and CDR2 SYDVKM. The CDR3 DNA sequence: TGTGCCACCGTCCCTCTCTATGGCTACACCTTC. It encodes CATVPLYGYTF.